Listed below are T cell receptor beta chains from one sample, sequenced in a study of shared clonotypes between healthy human individuals. Sequencing used immunoSEQ multiplex PCR; TCRdb keeps in-frame clones, though not all of them. The sample has a few hundred thousand clones, approximately 65% seen once. Sequencing used memory CD4+ T cells sorted from blood. The receptor source for this set is a man aged 25-40 years in good health. Both conserved end residues are part of each CDR3. The D gene is left open where the match is weak. Clone size is not always given. Where it is, it says once, few, many or a class for expanded clones.

j_gene	abundance	d_gene	v_gene	CDR3aa	CDR3nt
TRBJ2-7	.	TRBD2	TRBV5-1	CASSSERGGFYEQYF	TGCGCCAGCAGCTCCGAGCGGGGTGGGTTCTACGAGCAGTACTTC
TRBJ2-7	.	.	TRBV18	CASSPRGEREQYF	TGTGCCAGCTCACCACGCGGCGAACGCGAGCAGTACTTC
TRBJ1-2	.	TRBD1	TRBV28	CASSSWDRENYGYTF	TGTGCCAGCAGCTCCTGGGACAGGGAGAACTATGGCTACACCTTC
TRBJ2-7	.	.	TRBV5-1	CASSPRLDVAYEQYF	TGCGCCAGCAGCCCACGACTAGACGTGGCCTACGAGCAGTACTTC
TRBJ2-1	.	.	TRBV7-9	CASSREPNEQFF	TGTGCCAGCAGCCGTGAGCCCAATGAGCAGTTCTTC
TRBJ1-5	.	.	TRBV5-5	CASSLGSDQPQHF	TGTGCCAGCAGCTTAGGGTCCGATCAGCCCCAGCATTTT
TRBJ2-1	few	TRBD2	TRBV5-1	CASSLRTSAGGRFF	TGCGCCAGCAGCTTGCGGACTAGCGCAGGAGGAAGGTTCTTC
TRBJ2-2	.	.	TRBV11-3	CASSPRAGELFF	TGTGCCAGCAGCCCCCGGGCCGGGGAGCTGTTTTTT
TRBJ1-3	once	.	TRBV18	CASSPQTATAGNTIYF	TGTGCCAGCTCACCACAGACGGCTACTGCAGGAAACACCATATATTTT
TRBJ2-7	.	TRBD2	TRBV5-6	CASTLTFLAGGPNEQYF	TGTGCCAGCACTCTTACATTCCTGGCGGGAGGGCCCAACGAGCAGTACTTC
TRBJ1-4	.	.	TRBV5-1	CASSLSDPNEKLFF	TGCGCCAGCAGCTTGAGCGACCCCAACGAAAAACTGTTTTTT
TRBJ1-5	.	.	TRBV18	CASSLSLSRNNQPQHF	TGTGCCAGCTCACTATCGCTGAGCAGAAATAATCAGCCCCAGCATTTT
TRBJ1-5	.	.	TRBV18	CASSPVPKDQPQHF	TGTGCCAGCTCACCCGTCCCGAAAGATCAGCCCCAGCATTTT
TRBJ1-5	.	.	TRBV28	CASSFQAQSQHF	TGTGCCAGCAGTTTTCAAGCGCAATCCCAGCATTTT
TRBJ2-2	.	TRBD2	TRBV5-1	CASSLDQAGGTGELFF	TGCGCCAGCAGCTTGGATCAAGCGGGAGGCACCGGGGAGCTGTTTTTT
TRBJ2-3	.	.	TRBV7-2	CASSRAAVDTQYF	TGTGCCAGCAGCAGGGCGGCCGTGGATACGCAGTATTTT
TRBJ1-4	few	TRBD1	TRBV23-1	CASSPGQKNEKLFF	TGCGCCAGCAGTCCGGGACAGAAAAATGAAAAACTGTTTTTT